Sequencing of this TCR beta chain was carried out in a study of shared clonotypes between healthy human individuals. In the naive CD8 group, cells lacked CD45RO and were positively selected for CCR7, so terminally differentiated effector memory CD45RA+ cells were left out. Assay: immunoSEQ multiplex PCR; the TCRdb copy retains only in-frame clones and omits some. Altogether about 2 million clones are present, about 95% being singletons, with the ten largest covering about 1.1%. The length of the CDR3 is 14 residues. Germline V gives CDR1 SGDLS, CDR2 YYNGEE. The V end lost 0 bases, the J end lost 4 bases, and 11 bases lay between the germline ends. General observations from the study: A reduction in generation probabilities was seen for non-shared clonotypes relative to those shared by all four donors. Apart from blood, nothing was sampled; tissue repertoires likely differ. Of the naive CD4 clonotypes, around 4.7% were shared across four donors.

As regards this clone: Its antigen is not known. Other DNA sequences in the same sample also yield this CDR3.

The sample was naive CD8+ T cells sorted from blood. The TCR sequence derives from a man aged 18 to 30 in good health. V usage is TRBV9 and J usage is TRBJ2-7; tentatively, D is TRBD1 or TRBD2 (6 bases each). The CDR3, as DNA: TGTGCCAGCAGCGTAGGGGGGGCAGGATACGAGCAGTACTTC. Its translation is CASSVGGAGYEQYF.